The 11 T cell receptor beta chains below come from one sample, sequenced in a study of blood T cell repertoires in COVID-19. The table came from immunoSEQ multiplex PCR; TCRdb's copy has only in-frame clones and leaves some out. Here the sample spans 55,000 to 60,000 clones, about 84% being singletons. Sequencing input: peripheral blood. The origin of the receptors is a man aged 35 to 55 with active COVID-19.

The rearrangement links TRBV3-1 (or the pseudogene TRBV3-2) to TRBJ2-7, with a tentative D call TRBD2 (7 bases). The CDR3 sequence is 15 residues long. Germline V CDR1 and CDR2: LGHDT, YNNKEL (reference sequence). V was pared by 0 bases and J by 3 bases, with 12 bases between. CDR3 loop: CASSQERGGRYEQYF. CDR3 nucleotides: TGTGCCAGCAGCCAAGAAAGGGGGGGCCGCTACGAGCAGTACTTC.

The rearrangement uses TRBV5-1 and TRBJ2-7, with D possibly matching TRBD2 (6 bases). Germline lookup yields CDR1 SGHRS and CDR2 YFSETQ. The germline V and J ends were trimmed by 4 bases and 6 bases, with 14 bases remaining between them. The CDR3 loop spans 13 amino acids. This CDR3 is CASSVGTFIEQYF. The CDR3 bases are TGCGCCAGCAGCGTCGGGACTTTTATCGAGCAGTACTTC. Supplemented by reference TRBV5-1 and TRBJ2-7, the full variable domain reads KAGVTQTPRYLIKTRGQQVTLSCSPISGHRSVSWYQQTPGQGLQFLFEYFSETQRNKGNFPGRFSGRQFSNSRSEMNVSTLELGDSALYLCASSVGTFIEQYFGPGTRLTVT.

V is TRBV4-1 and J is TRBJ1-2; D perhaps matches TRBD1 (5 bases). V was shortened by 1 base and J by 8 bases, with 11 bases between the two germline ends. Looked up from germline, CDR1 is MGHRA and CDR2 is YSYEKL. This CDR3 spans 13 amino acids. The CDR3 DNA follows: TGCGCCAGCAGCCAAGTACTCAGGGCGGGCTACACCTTC. Translating gives CASSQVLRAGYTF.

Relative to its sample, this clone is medium-sized. J is TRBJ1-1 and V is TRBV27, with 9 nucleotides matching TRBD1. Germline CDR1 MNHEY, CDR2 SMNVEV (reference sequence). The CDR3 runs to 14 residues. V gave up 6 bases and J gave up 6 bases; unmatched junction bases: 8. Written as DNA, the CDR3 is TGTGCCAGCAGGCTGGGACAGGGTGTGCCTGAAGCTTTCTTT. Its protein product is CASRLGQGVPEAFF.

The chain is built from TRBV28 and TRBJ2-7; perhaps TRBD1 as D (5 bases). This CDR3 is built from 12 residues. Germline assignment: CDR1 MDHEN and CDR2 SYDVKM. Trimming shortened V by 7 bases and J by 1 base, and 8 bases separated the two germline ends. The CDR3: CASNQGSYEQYF. CDR3 sequence (DNA): TGTGCCAGCAACCAGGGATCCTACGAGCAGTACTTC.

The chain combines TRBV28 with TRBJ1-6; the D gene is possibly TRBD1 (5 bases). CDR3 length: 17 residues. Trimming shortened V by 5 bases and J by 0 bases, and 14 bases separated the two germline ends. Germline CDR1 is MDHEN and CDR2 is SYDVKM. The DNA of the CDR3 is TGTGCCAGCAGTCTACCCAGGGTCCTCTCCTATAATTCACCCCTCCACTTT. This translates into CASSLPRVLSYNSPLHF. The variable domain in full, with the rest retrieved from reference TRBV28 and TRBJ1-6, is DVKVTQSSRYLVKRTGEKVFLECVQDMDHENMFWYRQDPGLGLRLIYFSYDVKMKEKGDIPEGYSVSREKKERFSLILESASTNQTSMYLCASSLPRVLSYNSPLHFGNGTRLTVT.

The J gene is TRBJ1-6, the V gene TRBV27, with D tentatively TRBD1 (5 bases). This CDR3 has 14 residues. V was cut by 3 bases and J by 9 bases, with 12 bases left in between. The V gene's germline CDR1 is MNHEY and CDR2 SMNVEV (reference sequence). CDR3 region: CASSLGGVGSPLHF. The CDR3 DNA reads as TGTGCCAGCAGTTTGGGGGGTGTCGGTTCACCCCTCCACTTT.

The chain carries TRBV27 and TRBJ1-5, with 8 bases fitting TRBD1. The CDR3 contains 15 residues. Germline V CDR1 and CDR2: MNHEY, SMNVEV (reference sequence). Trimming at V came to 4 bases and at J to 2 bases, leaving 4 bases not matched to a gene. CDR3 nucleotides: TGTGCCAGCAGTTCAGGGGGCATCGGCAATCAGCCCCAGCATTTT. It translates to CASSSGGIGNQPQHF.

This clone was detected once. The J gene is TRBJ2-7, the V gene TRBV3-1 (or the pseudogene TRBV3-2), with 7 bases that match TRBD1. V was clipped by 1 base and J by 0 bases; unmatched bases: 3. CDR1 is LGHDT and CDR2 is YNNKEL in the germline V gene (reference sequence). CDR3 length: 15 residues. CDR3 protein: CASSQGDRSSYEQYF. CDR3 bases: TGTGCCAGCAGCCAAGGGGACAGAAGCTCCTACGAGCAGTACTTC.

The genes are TRBV30 and TRBJ1-5; D gene ambiguous. The germline gives CDR1 GTSNPN, CDR2 SVGIG (reference sequence). This CDR3 spans 12 amino acids. V shed 1 base and J shed 4 bases, with 5 bases lying between them. For the CDR3, the DNA is TGTGCCTGGAGTGGCACAAATCAGCCCCAGCATTTT. Translation: CAWSGTNQPQHF.

The V call is TRBV9, the J call TRBJ2-1; D perhaps matches TRBD2 (5 bases). The germline V and J ends were trimmed by 0 bases and 9 bases, with 22 bases remaining between them. Germline CDR1 and CDR2: SGDLS and YYNGEE. The CDR3 extends over 17 amino acids. Here the CDR3 reads CASSVEDLMRAGGEQFF. CDR3 sequence (DNA): TGTGCCAGCAGCGTAGAGGATCTGATGAGGGCCGGCGGTGAGCAGTTCTTC.